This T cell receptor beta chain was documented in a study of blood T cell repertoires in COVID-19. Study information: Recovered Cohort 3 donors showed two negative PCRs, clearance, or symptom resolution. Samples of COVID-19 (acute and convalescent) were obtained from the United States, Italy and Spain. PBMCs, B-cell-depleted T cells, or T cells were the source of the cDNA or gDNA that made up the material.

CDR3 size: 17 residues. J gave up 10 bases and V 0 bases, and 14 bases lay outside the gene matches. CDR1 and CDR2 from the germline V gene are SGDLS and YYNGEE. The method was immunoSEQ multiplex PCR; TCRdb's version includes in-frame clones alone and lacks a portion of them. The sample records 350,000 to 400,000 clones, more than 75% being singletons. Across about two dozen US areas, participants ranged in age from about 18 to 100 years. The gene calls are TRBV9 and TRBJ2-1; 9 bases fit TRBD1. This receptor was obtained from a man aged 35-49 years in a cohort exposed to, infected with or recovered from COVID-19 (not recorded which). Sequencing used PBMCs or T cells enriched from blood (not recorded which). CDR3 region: CASSVVLTGGPGREQFF. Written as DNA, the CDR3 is TGTGCCAGCAGCGTAGTGTTAACAGGGGGCCCGGGTAGGGAGCAGTTCTTC.